These 15 T cell receptor beta chains originate from one sample sequenced in a study of blood T cell repertoires in COVID-19. Profiling relied on immunoSEQ multiplex PCR, and the TCRdb table lists in-frame clones only, not all of them. The sample consists of about 260,000 clones, around 87% of them appearing once. Input material: peripheral blood. Receptor source: a woman aged 55-70 years with COVID-19, enrolled during active disease.

V gene TRBV3-1 (or the pseudogene TRBV3-2) combines with J gene TRBJ2-1; tentative D call: TRBD1 (5 bases). This CDR3 is built from 16 residues. Trimming took off 0 bases at V and 6 bases at J, with 15 bases between the two ends. The germline CDR1 and CDR2 sequences are LGHDT and YNNKEL (reference sequence). CDR3 sequence: CASSQDQWRTGNEQFF. CDR3 nucleotide sequence: TGTGCCAGCAGCCAAGATCAATGGCGTACAGGCAATGAGCAGTTCTTC.

This chain joins TRBV28 and TRBJ2-1; tentative D call: TRBD1 (5 bases). This CDR3 spans 13 amino acids. V lost 7 bases, J lost 0 bases, and 7 bases lay in between. Germline lookup yields CDR1 MDHEN and CDR2 SYDVKM. CDR3 sequence: CASNTGSYNEQFF. Here the CDR3 DNA reads TGTGCCAGCAACACAGGCTCCTACAATGAGCAGTTCTTC. Full variable domain (outside the CDR3, taken from reference TRBV28 and TRBJ2-1): DVKVTQSSRYLVKRTGEKVFLECVQDMDHENMFWYRQDPGLGLRLIYFSYDVKMKEKGDIPEGYSVSREKKERFSLILESASTNQTSMYLCASNTGSYNEQFFGPGTRLTVL.

The count of this clone is one. This chain joins TRBV25-1 and TRBJ2-1, with 14 bases that match TRBD2. Germline CDR1 reads MGHDK; CDR2 reads SYGVNS. The CDR3 is made up of 17 amino acids. V trimming: 5 bases; J trimming: 9 bases; junction bases outside the gene matches: 12. The CDR3 nucleotides are TGTGCCAGCAGTTCCGACTCCGGGACTAGCGGGAGTACTGAGCAGTTCTTC. Its translation is CASSSDSGTSGSTEQFF. Together with reference TRBV25-1 and TRBJ2-1, the CDR3 gives the full variable domain: EADIYQTPRYLVIGTGKKITLECSQTMGHDKMYWYQQDPGMELHLIHYSYGVNSTEKGDLSSESTVSRIRTEHFPLTLESARPSHTSQYLCASSSDSGTSGSTEQFFGPGTRLTVL.

The gene calls are TRBV6-2 or TRBV6-3 and TRBJ2-1, with 12 bases matching TRBD2. V lost 5 bases and J lost 10; bases outside the gene matches: 12. The CDR3 has 16 residues. CDR1 is MNHEY and CDR2 is SVGEGT in the germline V gene. This CDR3 reads CASSGRLAGVPGEQFF. The CDR3, as DNA: TGTGCCAGCAGTGGACGACTAGCGGGAGTCCCTGGGGAGCAGTTCTTC.

The V call is TRBV4-1, the J call TRBJ1-1, with a possible D match to TRBD1 (5 bases). Germline CDR1 MGHRA, CDR2 YSYEKL. V lost 3 bases, J lost 0 bases, and 11 bases lay in between. The CDR3 totals 15 residues. The CDR3 is CASSQAPGMNTEAFF. The CDR3 coding sequence is TGCGCCAGCAGCCAGGCTCCAGGGATGAACACTGAAGCTTTCTTT.

The chain employs TRBV7-9 and TRBJ2-6, with TRBD1 as a possible D gene (5 bases). CDR3 length: 15 amino acids. Germline CDR1 and CDR2: SEHNR and FQNEAQ (reference sequence). Written as DNA, the CDR3 is TGTGCTTGTGGGCAGGGATACTCTGGGGCCAACGTCCTGACTTTC. Protein product: CACGQGYSGANVLTF. Supplemented by reference TRBV7-9 and TRBJ2-6, the full variable domain reads DTGVSQNPRHKITKRGQNVTFRCDPISEHNRLYWYRQTLGQGPEFLTYFQNEAQLEKSRLLSDRFSAERPKGSFSTLEIQRTEQGDSAMYLCACGQGYSGANVLTFGAGSRLTVL.

This chain connects TRBV29-1 to TRBJ1-1; no definite D call. Germline CDR1 and CDR2: SQVTM and ANQGSEA. This CDR3 is built from 14 residues. V was pared by 6 bases and J by 1 base, with 15 bases between. This CDR3 reads CSVVGWPRNTEAFF. The CDR3 nucleotides are TGCAGCGTGGTTGGGTGGCCTAGGAACACTGAAGCTTTCTTT.

The V gene is TRBV6-1, the J gene TRBJ1-5, with TRBD1 identical over 10 bases. Germline V gives CDR1 MNHNS, CDR2 SASEGT. The CDR3 extends over 16 amino acids. V was pared by 1 base and J by 6 bases, with 6 bases of the junction left unmatched. CDR3 DNA sequence: TGTGCCAGCAGTGAAGGACAGGGGGCGCGAGGTCAGCCCCAGCATTTT. It yields the protein CASSEGQGARGQPQHF.

The chain links TRBV19 to TRBJ1-1; D gene ambiguous. V lost 6 bases, J lost 1 base, and 9 bases lay in between. This CDR3 contains 13 residues. Germline V gene data show CDR1 as LNHDA and CDR2 as SQIVND (reference sequence). CDR3 DNA sequence: TGTGCCAGTAGGTTGACATCGAACACTGAAGCTTTCTTT. As protein: CASRLTSNTEAFF.

V gene TRBV24-1 combines with J gene TRBJ2-5; D is possibly TRBD2 (5 bases). V lost 0 bases, J lost 4 bases, and 14 bases lay in between. CDR3 length equals 16 residues. Germline CDR1 is KGHDR and CDR2 is SFDVKD. The CDR3 spells CATSDLVRGAGETQYF. In nucleotides, the CDR3 is TGTGCCACCAGTGATTTGGTTCGGGGTGCGGGAGAGACCCAGTACTTC.

The rearrangement links TRBV12-3 or TRBV12-4 to TRBJ2-1, with D hard to call. This CDR3 has 12 residues. V lost 6 bases to trimming and J lost 7 bases, with 10 bases between them. As DNA, the CDR3 is TGTGCCAGCAGGAATTGGGCAAATGAGCAGTTCTTC. It codes for CASRNWANEQFF.

This clone has just a few counts. J is TRBJ2-1 and V is TRBV2; tentative D call: TRBD1 (6 bases). Per germline, CDR1 SNHLY and CDR2 FYNNEI. This CDR3 contains 13 residues. The germline V and J ends were trimmed by 4 bases and 2 bases, with 6 bases remaining between them. CDR3 residues: CASSGDTYNEQFF. The DNA for the CDR3 is TGTGCCAGCAGTGGGGACACCTACAATGAGCAGTTCTTC.

The rearrangement joins TRBV9 to TRBJ2-1; 10 bases match TRBD2. J lost 7 bases, V lost 3 bases, and 7 bases had no gene match. Germline V lookup: CDR1 SGDLS, CDR2 YYNGEE. CDR3 length: 15 residues. The CDR3 spells CASSAEGLATNEQFF. CDR3 in DNA: TGTGCCAGCAGCGCAGAGGGACTAGCGACTAATGAGCAGTTCTTC.

This chain connects TRBV5-1 to TRBJ2-1; D gene ambiguous. The length of the CDR3 is 16 residues. Germline CDR1 is SGHRS and CDR2 is YFSETQ. V lost 5 bases and J lost 7, with 22 bases in between. The CDR3 bases are TGCGCCAGCAGACTTTCCCTCGATTTTTCTTGGAATGAGCAGTTCTTC. Its translation: CASRLSLDFSWNEQFF.

The chain employs TRBV27 and TRBJ1-2; no clear D. Trimming pared 2 bases from V and 4 bases from J, leaving 8 bases between. CDR3 length equals 13 residues. Germline CDR1 MNHEY, CDR2 SMNVEV (reference sequence). CDR3 region: CASSLRPLYGYTF. The CDR3 DNA follows: TGTGCCAGCAGTTTACGTCCTCTCTATGGCTACACCTTC.